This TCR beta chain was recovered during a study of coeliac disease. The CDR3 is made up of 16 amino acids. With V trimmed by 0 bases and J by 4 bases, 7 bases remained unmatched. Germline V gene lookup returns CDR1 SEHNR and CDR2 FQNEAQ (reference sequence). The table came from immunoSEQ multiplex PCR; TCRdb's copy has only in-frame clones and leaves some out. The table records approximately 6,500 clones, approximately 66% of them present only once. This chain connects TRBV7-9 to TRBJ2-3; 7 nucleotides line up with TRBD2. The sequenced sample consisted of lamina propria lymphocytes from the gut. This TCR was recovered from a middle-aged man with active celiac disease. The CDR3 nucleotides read TGTGCCAGCAGCTTAGCAAGGACTAGGGTTCCAGATACGCAGTATTTT. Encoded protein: CASSLARTRVPDTQYF.